This passage covers 2 T cell receptor beta chains from one sample sequenced in a study of CXCR3-negative and CXCR3-positive naive CD8 T cells. Overall study results and limits: CXCR3-positive naive cells had more hydrophobic TRB CDR3s than CXCR3-negative naive cells.

UMI-labeled TRB cDNA libraries were prepared by 5' RACE. TCRdb reworked the 5' RACE reads into one entry per CDR3 protein, no DNA. The sample includes around 63,000 distinct CDR3 sequences. These receptors have no identified antigens. Source material: naive CXCR3+ CD8+ T cells from blood. The subset denotes: CD45RO-CCR7+CD27+CD95- naive CD8+ T cells expressing CXCR3 (TNR3+). The receptors derive from a human donor in good health. Some clones in this sample may be carry-over from other donors' samples.

The genes are TRBV2 and TRBJ2-1; checking the TCRdb D call of TRBD1 is not possible without DNA. The CDR3 contains 14 residues. CDR1 is SNHLY and CDR2 is FYNNEI in the germline V gene. The CDR3 here is CASTPAGRDNEQFF.

V usage is TRBV14 and J usage is TRBJ2-1; TCRdb names TRBD2, which stays unverified in the absence of DNA. There are 15 residues in the CDR3. CDR1 and CDR2 from the germline V gene are SGHDN and FVKESK. The CDR3 here is CASSQDERGGLEQFF.